A single sample is the source of the 22 T cell receptor beta chains below, sequenced in a study of T cell repertoires in cytomegalovirus infection. TCRdb called the reads again in MiXCR, with one record for every CDR3 protein. In the table there are approximately 490,000 distinct CDR3 sequences, approximately 10% of which are singletons. The sequenced sample consisted of PBMCs. These receptors all come from a human donor in good health (CMV status not recorded). Some clones in this sample may be carry-over from other donors' samples.

This clonotype was recorded many times. This chain links TRBV7-3 with TRBJ1-6; D gene uncertain. This CDR3 is built from 16 residues. CDR1 and CDR2 (germline): SGHTA, FQGTGA. The V and J ends lost 2 bases and 1 base respectively, with 9 bases between them. This CDR3 is CASSLEGKSYNSPLHF. The CDR3 nucleotides read TGTGCCAGCAGCTTAGAAGGGAAATCCTATAATTCACCCCTCCACTTT.

The V call is TRBV19, the J call TRBJ1-5, with 10 bases aligning to TRBD1. The length of the CDR3 is 16 residues. CDR1 is LNHDA and CDR2 is SQIVND in the germline V gene (reference sequence). Unmatched junction bases numbered 11, after V lost 6 bases and J lost 6 bases. CDR3 loop: CASRVLGQGKGQPQHF. The CDR3 region has the DNA TGTGCCAGTAGGGTTCTGGGACAGGGGAAGGGTCAGCCCCAGCATTTT.

This clonotype was recorded many times. The chain uses TRBV5-5 and TRBJ2-3, with 11 nucleotides matching TRBD2. The CDR3 spans 15 residues. Looked up from germline, CDR1 is SGHKS and CDR2 is YYEKEE (reference sequence). The V segment lost 4 bases and the J segment 9 bases; nucleotides outside the gene matches: 10. CDR3 coding DNA: TGTGCCAGCAGCCCCACTAGCGGGGGATGGAGAACGCAGTATTTT. As protein: CASSPTSGGWRTQYF.

The CDR3 reads CSARIGQGFSGELFF. The DNA of the CDR3 is TGCAGTGCTAGAATTGGACAGGGTTTCTCCGGGGAGCTGTTTTTT. The gene calls are TRBV20-1 and TRBJ2-2; the match to TRBD1 covers 8 bases. With V trimmed by 2 bases and J by 6 bases, 8 bases remained unmatched. Germline V CDR1 and CDR2: DFQATT, SNEGSKA (reference sequence). The CDR3 consists of 15 residues.

This clonotype was seen many times. The CDR3 DNA reads TGTGCCAGCAGTCCCTCACCAGGGTATGGCTACACCTTC. It specifies CASSPSPGYGYTF. The V call is TRBV7-8, the J call TRBJ1-2; TRBD1 is a possible D gene (5 bases). This CDR3 has 13 amino acids. Germline V gene lookup returns CDR1 SGHVS and CDR2 FQNEAQ. V shed 6 bases and J shed 5 bases, with 13 bases lying between them.

There are a few counts of this clonotype. This chain links TRBV12-3 or TRBV12-4 with TRBJ1-1; 8 bases agree with TRBD1. CDR3 length: 14 amino acids. V lost 4 bases, J lost 4 bases, and 5 bases stayed unmatched. The CDR3 region is CASSWTGRGTEAFF. The CDR3 region has the DNA TGTGCCAGCAGTTGGACAGGGAGAGGCACTGAAGCTTTCTTT.

This clonotype was counted ten times or more. V usage is TRBV19 and J usage is TRBJ2-3; 9 bases are shared with TRBD1. This CDR3 region has 15 residues. The germline gives CDR1 LNHDA, CDR2 SQIVND (reference sequence). V trimming: 6 bases; J trimming: 5 bases; junction bases outside the gene matches: 9. CDR3 in amino acids: CASRAPGQGKDTQYF. DNA for the CDR3: TGTGCCAGTAGAGCTCCGGGACAGGGTAAAGATACGCAGTATTTT. Full variable domain (remainder filled in from reference TRBV19 and TRBJ2-3): DGGITQSPKYLFRKEGQNVTLSCEQNLNHDAMYWYRQDPGQGLRLIYYSQIVNDFQKGDIAEGYSVSREKKESFPLTVTSAQKNPTAFYLCASRAPGQGKDTQYFGPGTRLTVL.

This clonotype was observed at least ten times. CDR3: CASSAPGVLGTEAFF. CDR3 coding DNA: TGTGCCAGTAGCGCCCCCGGGGTCCTGGGGACTGAAGCTTTCTTT. This rearrangement joins TRBV19 to TRBJ1-1; no reliable D call. V shed 6 bases and J shed 5 bases, with 19 bases lying between them. Germline V lookup: CDR1 LNHDA, CDR2 SQIVND (reference sequence). This CDR3 spans 15 amino acids.

This clonotype was detected ten times or more. This chain joins TRBV6-6 and TRBJ1-6; D gene ambiguous. The CDR3 totals 16 residues. The germline V gene encodes CDR1 MNHNY and CDR2 SVGAGI (reference sequence). V lost 4 bases and J lost 13, with 23 bases in between. The CDR3 sequence: CASSWPEASGMIPLHF. The CDR3 DNA reads TGTGCCAGCAGTTGGCCCGAGGCAAGCGGAATGATTCCCCTCCACTTT.

This clonotype has only a few counts. The chain employs TRBV20-1 and TRBJ1-5; D may be TRBD1 (5 bases). CDR3 length: 15 amino acids. Germline CDR1 and CDR2: DFQATT and SNEGSKA (reference sequence). Trimming removed 3 bases at V and 6 bases at J, with 18 bases between. In DNA form, the CDR3 reads TGCAGTGCTAGTCTCAAGGGACGCGGTCGTCAGCCCCAGCATTTT. This translates into CSASLKGRGRQPQHF.

This clonotype showed up many times. This chain joins TRBV7-2 and TRBJ2-3; 7 nucleotides line up with TRBD1. The V segment lost 2 bases and the J segment 6 bases; nucleotides outside the gene matches: 2. The length of the CDR3 is 13 residues. Germline-derived CDR1 and CDR2 are SGHTA and FQGNSA. The CDR3 DNA sequence: TGTGCCAGCAGCTTATCACAGGGGGATACGCAGTATTTT. This translates into CASSLSQGDTQYF. The whole variable domain, remainder taken from reference TRBV7-2 and TRBJ2-3, is GAGVSQSPSNKVTEKGKDVELRCDPISGHTALYWYRQSLGQGLEFLIYFQGNSAPDKSGLPSDRFSAERTGGSVSTLTIQRTQQEDSAVYLCASSLSQGDTQYFGPGTRLTVL.

V usage is TRBV19 and J usage is TRBJ1-1, with 7 bases fitting TRBD1. Germline loops: CDR1 LNHDA, CDR2 SQIVND (reference sequence). With 5 bases clipped from V and 4 bases from J, the junction kept 7 bases outside the gene matches. The CDR3 contains 14 residues. The CDR3 DNA reads TGTGCCAGTAGTCTAACAGGGGCTAGCACTGAAGCTTTCTTT. Protein: CASSLTGASTEAFF.

This clonotype was seen many times. V gene TRBV19 combines with J gene TRBJ2-1, with 8 bases identical to TRBD1. V lost 9 bases and J lost 2; bases outside the gene matches: 6. Germline values: CDR1 LNHDA, CDR2 SQIVND (reference sequence). The CDR3 consists of 14 residues. CDR3 residues: CASLDRGTYNEQFF. In DNA, the CDR3 is TGTGCCAGCCTAGACAGGGGCACCTACAATGAGCAGTTCTTC.

This clonotype showed up many times. This chain connects TRBV12-5 to TRBJ2-5; D is unresolved. V lost 1 base to trimming and J lost 1 base, with 4 bases between them. The CDR3 contains 13 residues. Germline V CDR1 and CDR2: LGHNT, FRNRAP. Here the CDR3 reads CASGLGVQETQYF. In DNA form, the CDR3 reads TGTGCTAGTGGTTTGGGCGTCCAAGAGACCCAGTACTTC.

This clonotype was recorded at least ten times. The chain recombines TRBV7-2 with TRBJ2-1, with 8 bases matching TRBD2. Germline CDR1 and CDR2: SGHTA and FQGNSA. Germline trimming cut 6 bases from V and 4 bases from J; bases unmatched to any gene: 8. This CDR3 contains 15 residues. CDR3 DNA sequence: TGTGCCAGCAGTCCCGGGACTAGAGCTTACAATGAGCAGTTCTTC. It specifies CASSPGTRAYNEQFF.

In its sample, this clonotype was seen many times. The chain couples TRBV7-8 to TRBJ1-5; weak D call: TRBD1 (6 bases). V was trimmed by 4 bases and J by 3 bases, leaving 19 bases between them. The CDR3 extends over 17 amino acids. Germline V gene sequence: CDR1 SGHVS, CDR2 FQNEAQ. CDR3 in amino acids: CASSSDSRGWTNQPQHF. Here the CDR3 DNA reads TGTGCCAGCAGCTCGGACAGCAGGGGCTGGACCAATCAGCCCCAGCATTTT.

In its sample, this clonotype was seen many times. This chain links TRBV7-9 with TRBJ2-5, with 8 nucleotides matching TRBD1. The CDR3 runs to 20 residues. Germline lookup yields CDR1 SEHNR and CDR2 FQNEAQ (reference sequence). V shed 6 bases, J shed 5 bases, and the junction held 26 bases outside the gene matches. CDR3 amino acids: CASRSPGQGALGPFIETQYF. The CDR3 nucleotides are TGTGCCAGCAGGTCTCCGGGGCAGGGGGCCCTCGGACCCTTTATTGAGACCCAGTACTTC.

This clonotype was counted a few times. The rearrangement uses TRBV12-3 or TRBV12-4 and TRBJ2-5, with 7 bases aligning to TRBD2. The CDR3 loop spans 14 amino acids. V lost 6 bases, J lost 2 bases, and 6 bases stayed unmatched. CDR3 coding DNA: TGTGCCAGCAGGGGGGGGTTGAGACAAGAGACCCAGTACTTC. Translating it yields CASRGGLRQETQYF.

This clonotype was counted ten times or more. This chain uses TRBV9 with TRBJ1-3; D possibly corresponds to TRBD1 (5 bases). V was clipped by 2 bases and J by 4 bases, with 13 bases between them. The CDR3 is 15 residues long. From germline, CDR1 is SGDLS and CDR2 YYNGEE. The CDR3 region has the DNA TGTGCCAGCAGCGTTATGGGGACGCTCGGAAACACCATATATTTT. Amino acid sequence: CASSVMGTLGNTIYF.

This clonotype was recorded many times. The chain couples TRBV12-3 or TRBV12-4 to TRBJ1-2; tentative D call: TRBD1 (6 bases). CDR3 length: 14 amino acids. Trimming removed 4 bases from V and 2 bases from J, with 11 bases in between. CDR3 protein: CASSSHTGNYGYTF. DNA of the CDR3: TGTGCCAGCAGTTCCCATACAGGGAACTATGGCTACACCTTC.

The chain joins TRBV7-3 to TRBJ2-5; D is possibly TRBD1 or TRBD2 (5 bases each). The V gene's germline CDR1 is SGHTA and CDR2 FQGTGA. Trimming shortened V by 4 bases and J by 5 bases, and 17 bases separated the two germline ends. This CDR3 region has 15 residues. CDR3: CASSWDGARGETQYF. CDR3 DNA sequence: TGTGCCAGCAGCTGGGATGGGGCTAGAGGGGAGACCCAGTACTTC.

In its sample, this clonotype was seen a few times. The rearrangement joins TRBV20-1 to TRBJ2-2, with TRBD1 matching 7 bases. The germline V gene has CDR1 DFQATT and CDR2 SNEGSKA (reference sequence). V shed 0 bases and J 2 bases; nucleotides not matched to a gene: 9. The CDR3 totals 17 residues. In DNA, the CDR3 is TGCAGTGCTAGAGAACCAACCGGGACAGTTAACACCGGGGAGCTGTTTTTT. Its protein is CSAREPTGTVNTGELFF.